The 14 T cell receptor beta chains below were found in one sample sequenced in a study of CD8 T cells in Susac syndrome. With random hexamers, reverse transcription was performed on about 0.45 to 1 ug of RNA. TCRdb re-called the immunoSEQ multiplex PCR reads through MiXCR, storing one row per CDR3 protein. This sample has some 400,000 distinct CDR3 sequences, with more than 80% found just once. Material: CD8+ T cells from PBMCs. All receptors derive from a human donor with multiple sclerosis.

This clonotype was recorded once. This chain uses TRBV20-1 with TRBJ1-2; D remains ambiguous. Germline loops: CDR1 DFQATT, CDR2 SNEGSKA (reference sequence). The CDR3 has 12 residues. The germline V and J ends were trimmed by 6 bases and 4 bases, with 12 bases remaining between them. CDR3 DNA: TGCAGTGCAGAACCGGGAGCCTATGGCTACACCTTC. It yields the protein CSAEPGAYGYTF.

The chain joins TRBV5-1 to TRBJ2-5; D is perhaps TRBD2 (5 bases). This CDR3 comprises 14 residues. V was trimmed by 0 bases and J by 5 bases, leaving 11 bases between them. Germline loops: CDR1 SGHRS, CDR2 YFSETQ. CDR3 protein: CASSLASSGETQYF. CDR3 bases: TGCGCCAGCAGCTTGGCCTCTTCGGGGGAGACCCAGTACTTC. Full variable domain (rest looked up from reference TRBV5-1 and TRBJ2-5): KAGVTQTPRYLIKTRGQQVTLSCSPISGHRSVSWYQQTPGQGLQFLFEYFSETQRNKGNFPGRFSGRQFSNSRSEMNVSTLELGDSALYLCASSLASSGETQYFGPGTRLLVL.

In its sample, this clonotype was seen a few times. V gene TRBV27 combines with J gene TRBJ1-6, with TRBD1 matching over 7 bases. Per germline, CDR1 MNHEY and CDR2 SMNVEV (reference sequence). CDR3 length: 14 residues. Trimming took 4 bases from V and 7 from J; bases not matched to a gene: 4. The CDR3 loop is CASSSGQLNSPLHF. CDR3 DNA sequence: TGTGCCAGCAGTTCGGGACAGCTCAATTCACCCCTCCACTTT.

V usage is TRBV7-6 and J usage is TRBJ2-1, with unresolved D. V was cut by 4 bases and J by 8 bases, with 9 bases left in between. Germline V gives CDR1 SGHVS, CDR2 FNYEAQ. The CDR3 extends over 12 amino acids. The CDR3 region is CASSSSWDEQFF. The CDR3 DNA reads as TGTGCCAGCAGCTCCTCTTGGGATGAGCAGTTCTTC.

In this sample, this clonotype turned up once. This chain links TRBV30 with TRBJ1-5, with TRBD1 as a possible D gene (5 bases). Trimming removed 5 bases from V and 7 bases from J, with 12 bases in between. This CDR3 comprises 12 residues. Germline assignment: CDR1 GTSNPN and CDR2 SVGIG (reference sequence). The CDR3 nucleotides are TGTGCCTGGTCAAAGGGGAGGCAGCCCCAGCATTTT. Protein: CAWSKGRQPQHF.

The rearrangement joins TRBV6-5 to TRBJ1-1; 7 bases line up with TRBD1. The CDR3 covers 16 residues. With 4 bases clipped from V and 1 base from J, the junction kept 9 bases outside the gene matches. Germline V gene sequence: CDR1 MNHEY, CDR2 SVGAGI. CDR3 sequence (DNA): TGTGCCAGCAGTTGGCGCGTTGGGACAGAGAACACTGAAGCTTTCTTT. Its protein is CASSWRVGTENTEAFF.

This chain joins TRBV19 and TRBJ2-1, with D possibly TRBD1 on 6 matching bases. The V gene lost 3 bases and the J gene lost 7 bases, with 10 bases spanning the gap. This CDR3 is 13 amino acids long. Germline V CDR1 and CDR2: LNHDA, SQIVND (reference sequence). The CDR3 nucleotides are TGTGCCAGTAGTATCCTACAGGGTAATGAGCAGTTCTTC. It codes for CASSILQGNEQFF.

The chain joins TRBV6-1 to TRBJ2-1; 8 bases are shared with TRBD2. Germline V lookup: CDR1 MNHNS, CDR2 SASEGT. Germline trimming cut 3 bases from V and 11 bases from J; bases unmatched to any gene: 15. CDR3 size: 16 residues. CDR3 coding DNA: TGTGCCAGCAGTGAGTGGTCGTCTAGCGGGCCCCACAAGCAGTTCTTC. This gives the protein CASSEWSSSGPHKQFF.

The gene calls are TRBV30 and TRBJ1-1; possible D gene TRBD1, 5 bases. The CDR3 is 14 residues long. The germline gives CDR1 GTSNPN, CDR2 SVGIG (reference sequence). V gave up 4 bases and J gave up 5 bases, with 17 bases separating them. As DNA, the CDR3 is TGTGCCTGGACTTTTTTACGGGACGCGACTGAAGCTTTCTTT. Translated, it gives CAWTFLRDATEAFF.

This chain links TRBV7-9 with TRBJ2-1; 7 bases agree with TRBD1. This CDR3 spans 12 amino acids. Germline V gene data show CDR1 as SEHNR and CDR2 as FQNEAQ (reference sequence). V lost 2 bases, J lost 14 bases, and 6 bases stayed unmatched. The CDR3 bases are TGTGCCAGCAGCTTAAACAGGGGAGAGGAGTTCTTC. Translation: CASSLNRGEEFF.

The chain uses TRBV20-1 and TRBJ2-1; 8 positions match TRBD2. CDR3 length equals 15 residues. The germline V gene has CDR1 DFQATT and CDR2 SNEGSKA (reference sequence). V trimming: 2 bases; J trimming: 7 bases; junction bases outside the gene matches: 10. CDR3: CSARWDFAGGNEQFF. The CDR3 nucleotides are TGCAGTGCTAGATGGGACTTCGCGGGGGGTAATGAGCAGTTCTTC.

This clonotype came up once. The chain is built from TRBV4-2 and TRBJ2-7; D ambiguous. From germline, CDR1 is LGHNA and CDR2 YNFKEQ. V was clipped by 1 base and J by 3 bases, with 10 bases between them. This CDR3 is built from 14 residues. The CDR3 loop is CASSQVEFDYEQYF. The CDR3 DNA is TGTGCCAGCAGCCAAGTCGAGTTCGACTACGAGCAGTACTTC.

This clonotype has only a few counts. V usage is TRBV7-9 and J usage is TRBJ2-3; D gene unclear. CDR3 length: 13 residues. The ends were cut back, 5 bases at V and 4 bases at J, with 10 bases in the middle. Germline V gene sequence: CDR1 SEHNR, CDR2 FQNEAQ (reference sequence). This CDR3 reads CASSPVWSDTQYF. CDR3 DNA: TGTGCCAGCAGCCCCGTGTGGTCAGATACGCAGTATTTT.

CDR3 loop: CASSQGGGVNTEAFF. Here the CDR3 DNA reads TGTGCCAGCAGCCAAGGAGGAGGGGTAAACACTGAAGCTTTCTTT. V and J are TRBV3-1 and TRBJ1-1; D is perhaps TRBD1 (5 bases). This CDR3 spans 15 amino acids. Germline CDR1 reads LGHDT; CDR2 reads YNNKEL (reference sequence). Trimming stripped 1 base from V and 2 bases from J, with 11 bases between.